Detailed here is one T cell receptor (beta chain). Clones were read by immunoSEQ multiplex PCR, and TCRdb kept only the in-frame ones, dropping some. Counted here are 66,000 or so clones, approximately 86% occurring once; the ten biggest clones make up about 2.1%. The sample comes from a study of OX40 agonist ivuxolimab in advanced cancers. Study context: Ivuxolimab, an antibody acting as an agonist of OX40 (CD134), was used to treat patients. Partial responses were achieved by three patients, of whom one had hepatocellular carcinoma and two had cutaneous melanoma.

The CDR3 loop spans 15 amino acids. Trimming stripped 1 base from V and 4 bases from J, with 8 bases between. Germline V gives CDR1 MGHRA, CDR2 YSYEKL. Enrollment shut out patients with autoimmune disease history or systemic immunosuppression. The clonotype originates from an adult with an advanced solid tumor such as melanoma, head and neck, liver or kidney cancer. The sequenced sample was CD4+ or CD8+ T cells sorted from blood, obtained in a trial of the OX40 agonist ivuxolimab. The chain employs TRBV4-1 and TRBJ2-6, with D maybe TRBD2 (5 bases). CDR3 protein: CASSQVSGGANVLTF. Here the CDR3 DNA reads TGCGCCAGCAGCCAAGTAAGCGGCGGGGCCAACGTCCTGACTTTC.